A single sample is the source of the 10 T cell receptor beta chains below, sequenced in a study of cytomegalovirus exposure and HLA in healthy donors. Sequencing used immunoSEQ multiplex PCR; TCRdb keeps in-frame clones, though not all of them. The sample contains hundreds of thousands of clones, about nine tenths of which appear only once. Sequencing was carried out using PBMCs. These receptors came from a woman between 18 and 29 years old in good health and CMV-seropositive.

The J gene is TRBJ2-2, the V gene TRBV9; no reliable D call. CDR1 SGDLS and CDR2 YYNGEE come from the germline V gene. V was pared by 3 bases and J by 3 bases, with 18 bases between. The CDR3 is 17 amino acids. The CDR3 DNA is TGTGCCAGCAGCGGAGTCGACTCCCGGTGGTACACCGGGGAGCTGTTTTTT. Translating it yields CASSGVDSRWYTGELFF. Combining the CDR3 with reference TRBV9 and TRBJ2-2 gives the whole variable domain DSGVTQTPKHLITATGQRVTLRCSPRSGDLSVYWYQQSLDQGLQFLIQYYNGEERAKGNILERFSAQQFPDLHSELNLSSLELGDSALYFCASSGVDSRWYTGELFFGEGSRLTVL.

The chain combines TRBV5-8 with TRBJ2-7; D is possibly TRBD1 (6 bases). The CDR3 contains 15 residues. V lost 1 base, J lost 6 bases, and 17 bases lay in between. The germline CDR1 and CDR2 sequences are SGHTS and YDEGEE. CDR3 sequence (DNA): TGTGCCAGCAGCTTGTGGGTACCAGGGGCACCCGAGCAGTACTTC. Translating gives CASSLWVPGAPEQYF.

The V gene is TRBV19, the J gene TRBJ2-1; a weak D match, TRBD2 (6 bases). This CDR3 has 13 amino acids. Trimming left V 5 bases short and J 6 bases short, with 11 bases between. From germline, CDR1 is LNHDA and CDR2 SQIVND (reference sequence). CDR3 loop: CASSGGGGNEQFF. In DNA, the CDR3 is TGTGCCAGTAGTGGGGGAGGCGGCAATGAGCAGTTCTTC.

The V call is TRBV1, the J call TRBJ1-1; the table's D call TRBD1 went unverified against the DNA. TRBV1 is described as a pseudogene. There are 14 residues in the CDR3. The CDR3: CTSREQGSGTEAFF. CDR3 coding DNA: TGCACCAGCAGGGAACAGGGCTCGGGCACTGAAGCTTTCTTT.

The chain links TRBV5-1 to TRBJ2-7; 9 positions agree with TRBD2. The germline CDR1 and CDR2 sequences are SGHRS and YFSETQ. V trimming: 4 bases; J trimming: 5 bases; junction bases outside the gene matches: 7. CDR3 length: 14 amino acids. The DNA for the CDR3 is TGCGCCAGCAGCCGTTTGGCGGGAGGGGACGAGCAGTACTTC. Translating gives CASSRLAGGDEQYF.

V and J are TRBV9 and TRBJ2-1; D unclear. From germline, CDR1 is SGDLS and CDR2 YYNGEE. The V gene lost 0 bases and the J gene lost 9 bases, with 13 bases spanning the gap. The CDR3 is 14 residues long. The CDR3 DNA is TGTGCCAGCAGCGTAGATTATCTAGGTCCTGAGCAGTTCTTC. This encodes CASSVDYLGPEQFF.

This rearrangement joins TRBV4-1 to TRBJ2-7; D is unresolved. The CDR3 sequence is 15 residues long. Between the trimmed V and J ends, which lost 4 bases and 2 bases, there was a span of 15 bases. Germline lookup yields CDR1 MGHRA and CDR2 YSYEKL. CDR3 sequence (DNA): TGCGCCAGCAGCCCAATGCCCCAGGTAACCTACGAGCAGTACTTC. Amino acid sequence: CASSPMPQVTYEQYF.

V usage is TRBV29-1 and J usage is TRBJ1-3, with a possible D match to TRBD1 (5 bases). The CDR3 extends over 13 amino acids. Per germline, CDR1 SQVTM and CDR2 ANQGSEA. The V gene lost 7 bases and the J gene lost 2 bases, with 12 bases spanning the gap. CDR3 sequence reads: CSAASGAGNTIYF. DNA for the CDR3: TGCAGCGCCGCGTCGGGGGCTGGAAACACCATATATTTT.

The genes are TRBV27 and TRBJ2-7; tentative D call: TRBD2 (7 bases). V dropped 5 bases and J dropped 9 bases, with 20 bases sitting between them. Germline lookup yields CDR1 MNHEY and CDR2 SMNVEV (reference sequence). This CDR3 is built from 14 residues. CDR3 in amino acids: CASSTQGGGVGQYF. CDR3 DNA sequence: TGTGCCAGCAGTACACAGGGAGGGGGGGTTGGGCAGTACTTC.

The V gene is TRBV5-8, the J gene TRBJ2-7, with 11 bases identical to TRBD2. J gave up 7 bases and V 2 bases, and 5 bases lay outside the gene matches. CDR1 and CDR2 from the germline V gene are SGHTS and YDEGEE. The CDR3 covers 14 residues. CDR3 in amino acids: CASSFLAGGGEQYF. In DNA, the CDR3 is TGTGCCAGCAGCTTCTTAGCGGGAGGGGGTGAGCAGTACTTC.